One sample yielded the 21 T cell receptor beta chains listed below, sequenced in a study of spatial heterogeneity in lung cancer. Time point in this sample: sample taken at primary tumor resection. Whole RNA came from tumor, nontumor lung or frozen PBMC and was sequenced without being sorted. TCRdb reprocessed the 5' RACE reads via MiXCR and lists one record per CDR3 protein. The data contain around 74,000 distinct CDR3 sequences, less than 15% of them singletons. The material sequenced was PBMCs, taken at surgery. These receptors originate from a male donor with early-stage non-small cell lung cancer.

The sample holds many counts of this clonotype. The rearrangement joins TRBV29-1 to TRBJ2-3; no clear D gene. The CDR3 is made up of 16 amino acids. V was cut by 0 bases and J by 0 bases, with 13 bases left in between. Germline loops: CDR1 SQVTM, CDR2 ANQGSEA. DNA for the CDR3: TGCAGCGTTGAAGATATAATTCGGCGGAGCACAGATACGCAGTATTTT. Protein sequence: CSVEDIIRRSTDTQYF.

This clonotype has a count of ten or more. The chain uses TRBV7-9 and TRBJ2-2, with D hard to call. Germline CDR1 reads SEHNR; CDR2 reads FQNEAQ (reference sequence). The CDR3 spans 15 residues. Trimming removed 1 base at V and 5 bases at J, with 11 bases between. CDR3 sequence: CASSLGRSRTGELFF. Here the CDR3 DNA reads TGTGCCAGCAGCTTAGGACGGTCGAGGACCGGGGAGCTGTTTTTT.

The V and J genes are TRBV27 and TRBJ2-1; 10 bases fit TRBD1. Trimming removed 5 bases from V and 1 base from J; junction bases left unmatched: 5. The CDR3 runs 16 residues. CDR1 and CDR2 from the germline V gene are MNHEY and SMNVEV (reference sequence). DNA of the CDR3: TGTGCCAGCAGTGTACCGGGACAGGGGTCCTACAATGAGCAGTTCTTC. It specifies CASSVPGQGSYNEQFF.

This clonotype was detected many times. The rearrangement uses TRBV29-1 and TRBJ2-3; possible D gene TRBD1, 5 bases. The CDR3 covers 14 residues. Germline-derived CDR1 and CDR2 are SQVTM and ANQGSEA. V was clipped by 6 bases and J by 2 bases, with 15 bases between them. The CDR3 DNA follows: TGCAGCGTCGGGCCACAGGAGCTCACAGATACGCAGTATTTT. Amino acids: CSVGPQELTDTQYF.

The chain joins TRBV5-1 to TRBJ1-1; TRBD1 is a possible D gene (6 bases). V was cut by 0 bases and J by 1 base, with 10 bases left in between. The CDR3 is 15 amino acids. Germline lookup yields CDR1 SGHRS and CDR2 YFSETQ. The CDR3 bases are TGCGCCAGCAGCTTGGAGGGGGTAGGGAACACTGAAGCTTTCTTT. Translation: CASSLEGVGNTEAFF.

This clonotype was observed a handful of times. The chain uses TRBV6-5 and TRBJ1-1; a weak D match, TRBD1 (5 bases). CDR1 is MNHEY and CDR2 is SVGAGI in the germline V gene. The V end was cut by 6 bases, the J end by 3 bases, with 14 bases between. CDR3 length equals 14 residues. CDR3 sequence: CASRKAGQHTEAFF. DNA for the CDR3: TGTGCCAGCAGGAAAGCTGGACAACACACTGAAGCTTTCTTT.

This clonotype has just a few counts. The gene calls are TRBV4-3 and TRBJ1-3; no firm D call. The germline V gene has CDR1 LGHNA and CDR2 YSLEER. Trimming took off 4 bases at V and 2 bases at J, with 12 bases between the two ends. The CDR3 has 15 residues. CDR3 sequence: CASSPLEGPGNTIYF. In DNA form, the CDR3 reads TGCGCCAGCAGCCCACTAGAGGGCCCTGGAAACACCATATATTTT.

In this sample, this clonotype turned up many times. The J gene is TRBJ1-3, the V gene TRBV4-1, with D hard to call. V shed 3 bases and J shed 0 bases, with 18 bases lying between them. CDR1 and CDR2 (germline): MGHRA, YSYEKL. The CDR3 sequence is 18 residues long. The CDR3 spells CASSHQQSPDFSGNTIYF. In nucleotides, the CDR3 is TGCGCCAGCAGCCACCAACAAAGTCCTGATTTCTCTGGAAACACCATATATTTT.

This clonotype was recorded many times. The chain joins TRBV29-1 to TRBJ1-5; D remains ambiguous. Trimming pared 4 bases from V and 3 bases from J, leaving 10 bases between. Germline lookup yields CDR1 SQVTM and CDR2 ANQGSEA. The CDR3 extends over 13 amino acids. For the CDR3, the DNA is TGCAGCGTTGTCGAAGGGCTCAATCAGCCCCAGCATTTT. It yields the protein CSVVEGLNQPQHF.

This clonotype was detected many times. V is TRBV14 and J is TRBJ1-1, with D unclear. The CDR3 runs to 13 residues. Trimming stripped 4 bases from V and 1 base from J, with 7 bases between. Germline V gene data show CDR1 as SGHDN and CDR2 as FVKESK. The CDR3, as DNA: TGTGCCAGCAGCCCCCGAGCGAACACTGAAGCTTTCTTT. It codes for CASSPRANTEAFF.

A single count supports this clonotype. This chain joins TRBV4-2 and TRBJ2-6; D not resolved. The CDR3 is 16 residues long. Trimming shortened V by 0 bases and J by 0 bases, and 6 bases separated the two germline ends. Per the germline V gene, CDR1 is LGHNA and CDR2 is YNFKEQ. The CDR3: CASSQDPLSGANVLTF. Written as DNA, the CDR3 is TGTGCCAGCAGCCAAGATCCCCTCTCTGGGGCCAACGTCCTGACTTTC.

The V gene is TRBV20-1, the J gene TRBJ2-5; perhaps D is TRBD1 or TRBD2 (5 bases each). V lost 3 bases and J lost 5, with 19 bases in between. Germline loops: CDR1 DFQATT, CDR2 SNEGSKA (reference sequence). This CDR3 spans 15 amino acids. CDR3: CSASRAARGEETQYF. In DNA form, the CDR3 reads TGCAGTGCTAGTCGCGCCGCCCGGGGCGAGGAGACCCAGTACTTC.

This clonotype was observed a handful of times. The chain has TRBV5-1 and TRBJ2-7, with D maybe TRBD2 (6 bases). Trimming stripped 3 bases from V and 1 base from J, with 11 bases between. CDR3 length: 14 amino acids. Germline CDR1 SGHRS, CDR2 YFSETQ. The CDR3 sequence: CASSSGAGSYEQYF. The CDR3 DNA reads TGCGCCAGCAGCTCCGGGGCGGGATCCTACGAGCAGTACTTC. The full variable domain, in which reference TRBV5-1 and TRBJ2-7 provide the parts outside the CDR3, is KAGVTQTPRYLIKTRGQQVTLSCSPISGHRSVSWYQQTPGQGLQFLFEYFSETQRNKGNFPGRFSGRQFSNSRSEMNVSTLELGDSALYLCASSSGAGSYEQYFGPGTRLTVT.

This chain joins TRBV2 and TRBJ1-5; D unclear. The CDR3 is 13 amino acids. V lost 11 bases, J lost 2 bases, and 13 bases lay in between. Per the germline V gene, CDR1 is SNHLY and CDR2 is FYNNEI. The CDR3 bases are TGTGCCGGGAACCTTGGGGGCAATCAGCCCCAGCATTTT. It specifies CAGNLGGNQPQHF.

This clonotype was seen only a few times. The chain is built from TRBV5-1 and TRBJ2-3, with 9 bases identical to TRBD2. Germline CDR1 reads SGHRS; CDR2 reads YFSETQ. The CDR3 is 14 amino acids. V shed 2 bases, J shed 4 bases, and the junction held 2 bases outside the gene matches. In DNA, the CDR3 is TGCGCCAGCAGCTTTAGCGGGAGTTCAGATACGCAGTATTTT. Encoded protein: CASSFSGSSDTQYF.

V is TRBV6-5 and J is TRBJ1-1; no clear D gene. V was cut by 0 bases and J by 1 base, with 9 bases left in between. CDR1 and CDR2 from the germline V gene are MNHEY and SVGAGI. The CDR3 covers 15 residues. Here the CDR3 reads CASSYSPQANTEAFF. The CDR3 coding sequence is TGTGCCAGCAGTTACTCGCCCCAGGCGAACACTGAAGCTTTCTTT.

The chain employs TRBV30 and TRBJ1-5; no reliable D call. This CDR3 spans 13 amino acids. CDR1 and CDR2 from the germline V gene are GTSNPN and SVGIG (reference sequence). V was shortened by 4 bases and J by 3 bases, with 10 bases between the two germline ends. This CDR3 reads CAWMDGNNQPQHF. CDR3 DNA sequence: TGTGCCTGGATGGACGGGAACAATCAGCCCCAGCATTTT.

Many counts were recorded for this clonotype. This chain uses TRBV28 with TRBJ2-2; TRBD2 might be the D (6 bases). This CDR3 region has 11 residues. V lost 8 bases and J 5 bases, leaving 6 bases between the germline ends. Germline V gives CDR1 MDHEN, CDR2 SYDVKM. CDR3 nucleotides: TGTGCCAGCCGGGAGACCGGGGAGCTGTTTTTT. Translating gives CASRETGELFF.

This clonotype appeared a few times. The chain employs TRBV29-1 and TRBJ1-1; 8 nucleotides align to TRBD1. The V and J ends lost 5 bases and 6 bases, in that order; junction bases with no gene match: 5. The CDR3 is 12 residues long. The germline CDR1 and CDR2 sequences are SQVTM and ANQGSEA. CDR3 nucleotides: TGCAGCGTTACAGACAGGGGACCTGAAGCTTTCTTT. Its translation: CSVTDRGPEAFF.

CDR3 in amino acids: CASSLDPPSGGDEQTQYF. DNA for the CDR3: TGTGCCAGCAGCTTAGACCCTCCCAGCGGGGGCGACGAACAGACCCAGTACTTC. This chain connects TRBV11-2 to TRBJ2-5; 8 bases map to TRBD2. The trim removed 0 bases at V and 6 bases at J, leaving 15 bases unmatched. The CDR3 length is 18 residues. In germline, CDR1 is SGHAT, CDR2 FQNNGV.

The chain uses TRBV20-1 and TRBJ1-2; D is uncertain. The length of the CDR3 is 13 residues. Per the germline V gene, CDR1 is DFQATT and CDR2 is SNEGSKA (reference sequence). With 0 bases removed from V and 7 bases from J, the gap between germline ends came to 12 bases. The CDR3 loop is CSAREVGVGGYTF. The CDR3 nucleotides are TGCAGTGCTAGAGAAGTTGGGGTTGGTGGCTACACCTTC.